This T cell receptor beta chain was sequenced for a study of T-cell memory formation after mild COVID-19. Study background: The TCR clusters were mostly specific to one donor. Overall study results and limits: The authors left the SARS-CoV-2 specificity of second-wave clones peaking on day 37 unconfirmed.

Comment on this clonotype: Its antigen is as yet unknown.

From germline, CDR1 is SGHTA and CDR2 FQGNSA. The CDR3 extends over 16 amino acids. Trimming pared 5 bases from V and 0 bases from J, leaving 17 bases between. TCRdb recomputed calls from the 5' RACE reads with MiXCR, one row per CDR3 protein. The repertoire holds 450,000 or so distinct CDR3 sequences, with 25% as singletons. Sequenced input: PBMCs or a T cell subset sorted from them (not recorded which). This sequence originates from an adult woman who had mild COVID-19 (a few samples of this study predate the infection). Cell type and time point are not known. The rearrangement links TRBV7-2 to TRBJ2-7, with D perhaps matching TRBD2 (6 bases). The CDR3 nucleotides are TGTGCCAGCAGCCTGACTGGGGCTAGCGACTCCTACGAGCAGTACTTC. It yields the protein CASSLTGASDSYEQYF.